The entry below describes one TCR beta chain. Its antigen is undetermined. The naive CD8 fraction comprised CD45RO-negative cells positively selected for CCR7 and excluded terminally differentiated effector memory CD45RA+ cells. Participating donors were healthy, HIV-negative adults free of recent acute infections or vaccinations. Trimming at V came to 5 bases and at J to 4 bases, leaving 9 bases not matched to a gene. In germline, CDR1 is MNHEY, CDR2 SMNVEV (reference sequence). The CDR3 is made up of 15 amino acids. These data belong to a study of shared clonotypes between healthy human individuals. Regarding the study as a whole: Even with large depth, rarefaction showed that sorted-subset sequencing was incomplete. It was only blood that was sampled, and tissue repertoires likely differ.

The repertoire was sequenced with immunoSEQ multiplex PCR; TCRdb's copy has only in-frame clones and lacks some. The table includes around 1.9 million clones, 93% detected once. Sequences were obtained from naive CD8+ T cells from PBMCs. The receptor was isolated from a man in his late teens or twenties in good health. Some clones in this sample may be carry-over from other donors' samples. The chain links TRBV27 to TRBJ2-5; 8 bases fit TRBD2. CDR3 loop: CASSPERGGPETQYF. CDR3 DNA sequence: TGTGCCAGCAGTCCCGAACGGGGGGGTCCAGAGACCCAGTACTTC.